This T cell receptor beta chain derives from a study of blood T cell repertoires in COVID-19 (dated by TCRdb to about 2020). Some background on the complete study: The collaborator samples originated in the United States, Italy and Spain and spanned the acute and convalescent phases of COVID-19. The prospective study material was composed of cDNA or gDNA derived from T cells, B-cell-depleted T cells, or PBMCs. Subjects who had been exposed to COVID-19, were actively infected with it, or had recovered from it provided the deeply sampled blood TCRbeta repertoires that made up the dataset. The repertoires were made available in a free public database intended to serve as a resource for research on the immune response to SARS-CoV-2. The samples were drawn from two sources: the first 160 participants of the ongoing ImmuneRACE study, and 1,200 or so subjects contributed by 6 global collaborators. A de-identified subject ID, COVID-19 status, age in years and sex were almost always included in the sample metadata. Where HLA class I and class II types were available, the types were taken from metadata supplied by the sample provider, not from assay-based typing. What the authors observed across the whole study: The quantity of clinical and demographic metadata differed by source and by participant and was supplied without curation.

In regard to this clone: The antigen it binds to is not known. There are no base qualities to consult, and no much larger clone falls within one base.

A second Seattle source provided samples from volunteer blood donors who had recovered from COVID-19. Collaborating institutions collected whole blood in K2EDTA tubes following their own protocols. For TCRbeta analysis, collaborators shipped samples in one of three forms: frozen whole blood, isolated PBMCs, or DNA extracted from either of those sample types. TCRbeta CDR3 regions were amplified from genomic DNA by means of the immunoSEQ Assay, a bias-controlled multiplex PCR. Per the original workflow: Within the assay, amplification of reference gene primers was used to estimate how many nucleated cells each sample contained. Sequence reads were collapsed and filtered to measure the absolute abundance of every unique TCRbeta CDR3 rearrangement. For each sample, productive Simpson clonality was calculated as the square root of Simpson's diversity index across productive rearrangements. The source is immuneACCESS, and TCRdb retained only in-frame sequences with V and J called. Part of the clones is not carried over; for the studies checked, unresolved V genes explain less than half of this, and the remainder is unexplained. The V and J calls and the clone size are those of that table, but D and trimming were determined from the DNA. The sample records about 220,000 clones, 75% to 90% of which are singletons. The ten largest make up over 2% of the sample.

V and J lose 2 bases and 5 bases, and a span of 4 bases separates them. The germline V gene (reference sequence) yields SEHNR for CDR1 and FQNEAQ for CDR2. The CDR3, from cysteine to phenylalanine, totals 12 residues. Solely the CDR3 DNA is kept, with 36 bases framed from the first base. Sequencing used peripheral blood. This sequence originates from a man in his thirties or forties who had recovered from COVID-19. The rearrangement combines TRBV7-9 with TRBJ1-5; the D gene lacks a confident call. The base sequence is TGTGCCAGCAGCTTATTCGATCAGCCCCAGCATTTT. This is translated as CASSLFDQPQHF.